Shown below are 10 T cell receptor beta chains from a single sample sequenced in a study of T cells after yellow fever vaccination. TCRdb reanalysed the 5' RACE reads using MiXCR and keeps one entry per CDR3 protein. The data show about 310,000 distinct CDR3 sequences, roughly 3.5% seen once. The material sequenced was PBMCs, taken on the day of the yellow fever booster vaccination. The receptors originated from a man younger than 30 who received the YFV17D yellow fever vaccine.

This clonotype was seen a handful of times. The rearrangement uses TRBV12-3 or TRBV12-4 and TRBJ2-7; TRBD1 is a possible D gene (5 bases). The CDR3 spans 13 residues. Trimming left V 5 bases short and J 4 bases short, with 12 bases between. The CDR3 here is CASSRTGIYEQYF. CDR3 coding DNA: TGTGCCAGCAGTAGAACAGGAATTTACGAGCAGTACTTC.

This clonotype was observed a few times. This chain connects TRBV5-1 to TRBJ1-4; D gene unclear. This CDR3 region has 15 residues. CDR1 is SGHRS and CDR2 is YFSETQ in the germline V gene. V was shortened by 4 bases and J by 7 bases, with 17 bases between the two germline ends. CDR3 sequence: CASSPIGVVSEKLFF. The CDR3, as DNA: TGCGCCAGCAGCCCCATTGGCGTAGTTTCTGAAAAACTGTTTTTT.

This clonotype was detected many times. CDR3 in amino acids: CASSTGQVNTGELFF. In nucleotides, the CDR3 is TGTGCCAGCAGCACGGGACAGGTCAACACCGGGGAGCTGTTTTTT. The chain has TRBV7-6 and TRBJ2-2, with TRBD1 matching 8 bases. Trimming removed 5 bases from V and 2 bases from J; junction bases left unmatched: 4. This CDR3 has 15 residues. Germline loops: CDR1 SGHVS, CDR2 FNYEAQ. The entire variable domain, with the rest obtained from reference TRBV7-6 and TRBJ2-2, is as follows: GAGVSQSPRYKVTKRGQDVALRCDPISGHVSLYWYRQALGQGPEFLTYFNYEAQQDKSGLPNDRFSAERPEGSISTLTIQRTEQRDSAMYRCASSTGQVNTGELFFGEGSRLTVL.

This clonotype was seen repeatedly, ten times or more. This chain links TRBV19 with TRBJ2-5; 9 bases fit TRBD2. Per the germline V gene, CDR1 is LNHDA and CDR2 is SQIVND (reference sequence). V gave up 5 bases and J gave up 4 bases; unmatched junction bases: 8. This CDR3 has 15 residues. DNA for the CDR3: TGTGCCAGTAGTCCGACTAGCGGCTGGGGAGAGACCCAGTACTTC. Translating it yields CASSPTSGWGETQYF.

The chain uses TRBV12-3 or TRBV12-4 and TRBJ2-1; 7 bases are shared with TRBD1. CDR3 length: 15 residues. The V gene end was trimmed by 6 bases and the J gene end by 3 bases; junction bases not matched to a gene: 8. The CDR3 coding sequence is TGTGCCAGCAGCTCGGGACAGCTGATCTACAATGAGCAGTTCTTC. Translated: CASSSGQLIYNEQFF.

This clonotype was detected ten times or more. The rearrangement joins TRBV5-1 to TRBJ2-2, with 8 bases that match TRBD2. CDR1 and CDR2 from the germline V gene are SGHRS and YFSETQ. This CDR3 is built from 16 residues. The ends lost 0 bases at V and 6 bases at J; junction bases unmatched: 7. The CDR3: CASSLEERGTSGELFF. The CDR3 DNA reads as TGCGCCAGCAGCTTGGAAGAGCGGGGGACCTCCGGGGAGCTGTTTTTT.

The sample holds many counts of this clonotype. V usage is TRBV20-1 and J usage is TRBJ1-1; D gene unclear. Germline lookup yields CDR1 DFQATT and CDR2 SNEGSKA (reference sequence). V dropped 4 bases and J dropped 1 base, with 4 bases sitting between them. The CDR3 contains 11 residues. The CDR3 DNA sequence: TGCAGTGCTACAGAGAACACTGAAGCTTTCTTT. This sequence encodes CSATENTEAFF.

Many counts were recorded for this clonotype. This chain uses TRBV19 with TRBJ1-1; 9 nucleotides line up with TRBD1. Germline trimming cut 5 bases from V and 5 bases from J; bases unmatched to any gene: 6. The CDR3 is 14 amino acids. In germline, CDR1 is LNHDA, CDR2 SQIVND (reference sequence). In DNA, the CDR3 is TGTGCCAGTAGTCTAACAGGGGGCAGTACTGAAGCTTTCTTT. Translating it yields CASSLTGGSTEAFF.

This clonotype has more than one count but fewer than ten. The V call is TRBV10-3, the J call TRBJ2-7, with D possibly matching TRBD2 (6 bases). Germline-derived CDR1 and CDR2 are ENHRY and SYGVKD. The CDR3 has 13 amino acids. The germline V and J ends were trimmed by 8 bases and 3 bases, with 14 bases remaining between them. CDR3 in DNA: TGTGCCATCGGCTTAGGGACTCGCTACGAGCAGTACTTC. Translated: CAIGLGTRYEQYF.

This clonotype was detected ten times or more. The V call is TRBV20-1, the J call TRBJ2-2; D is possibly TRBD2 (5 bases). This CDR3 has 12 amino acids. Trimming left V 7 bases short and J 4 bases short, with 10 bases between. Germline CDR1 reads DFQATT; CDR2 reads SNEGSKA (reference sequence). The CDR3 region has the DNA TGCAGTGTCGCTAGCCCCACCGGGGAGCTGTTTTTT. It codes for CSVASPTGELFF.